Below are 26 T cell receptor beta chains sequenced from a single sample in a study of OX40 agonist ivuxolimab in advanced cancers. Some clones are missing from TCRdb's copy, which holds only in-frame ones; the method was immunoSEQ multiplex PCR. The table lists about 81,000 clones, 88% of them singletons. This material consisted of CD4+ or CD8+ T cells sorted from blood, taken in a trial of the OX40 agonist ivuxolimab. All receptors derive from an adult with an advanced solid tumor such as melanoma, head and neck, liver or kidney cancer.

The chain has TRBV7-8 and TRBJ2-7; TRBD1 might be the D (6 bases). The V gene lost 0 bases and the J gene lost 4 bases, with 16 bases spanning the gap. The germline CDR1 and CDR2 sequences are SGHVS and FQNEAQ. CDR3 length: 16 residues. CDR3 in DNA: TGTGCCAGCAGCTTAGCAGAGGACAGTCGATTGTACGAGCAGTACTTC. The encoded protein is CASSLAEDSRLYEQYF.

This sequence joins TRBV27 and TRBJ1-1; D unresolved. V shed 3 bases and J shed 3 bases, with 8 bases lying between them. Per the germline V gene, CDR1 is MNHEY and CDR2 is SMNVEV (reference sequence). The CDR3 is 13 amino acids. CDR3 bases: TGTGCCAGCAGTTTGGACTCGGACACTGAAGCTTTCTTT. Translating gives CASSLDSDTEAFF.

Comment on this clone: Other DNA sequences in the sample encode the same CDR3. This rearrangement joins TRBV5-1 to TRBJ2-5; D uncertain. In germline, CDR1 is SGHRS, CDR2 YFSETQ. The CDR3 extends over 12 amino acids. V dropped 4 bases and J dropped 1 base, with 5 bases sitting between them. The CDR3 nucleotides are TGCGCCAGCAGCCTTTCCCAAGAGACCCAGTACTTC. It encodes CASSLSQETQYF.

The chain uses TRBV5-4 and TRBJ2-1; TRBD2 matches 8 bases. The CDR3 runs to 17 residues. The V gene's germline CDR1 is SGHNT and CDR2 YYREEE (reference sequence). The J segment lost 4 bases and the V segment lost 4 bases, leaving 13 bases of the junction unmatched. CDR3 DNA: TGTGCCAGCAGCCCCGGAGACGGCCGCGGGGGGTACAATGAGCAGTTCTTC. Residues: CASSPGDGRGGYNEQFF.

V is TRBV6-5 and J is TRBJ1-6, with TRBD1 matching 12 bases. Germline V CDR1 and CDR2: MNHEY, SVGAGI. The V segment lost 6 bases and the J segment 8 bases; nucleotides outside the gene matches: 5. The CDR3 covers 15 residues. The CDR3 region is CASSGTGGDYSPLHF. The CDR3 DNA follows: TGTGCCAGCAGCGGGACAGGGGGCGACTATTCACCCCTCCACTTT.

The chain combines TRBV9 with TRBJ2-3, with D perhaps matching TRBD2 (7 bases). In germline, CDR1 is SGDLS, CDR2 YYNGEE. V lost 2 bases, J lost 0 bases, and 10 bases lay in between. The CDR3 spans 15 residues. The CDR3 nucleotides are TGTGCCAGCAGCGTCTGGGGGGGCAGCACAGATACGCAGTATTTT. Protein sequence: CASSVWGGSTDTQYF. The full variable domain, rest sourced from reference TRBV9 and TRBJ2-3, is DSGVTQTPKHLITATGQRVTLRCSPRSGDLSVYWYQQSLDQGLQFLIQYYNGEERAKGNILERFSAQQFPDLHSELNLSSLELGDSALYFCASSVWGGSTDTQYFGPGTRLTVL.

The chain carries TRBV6-5 and TRBJ1-2; the match to TRBD1 covers 7 bases. Germline lookup yields CDR1 MNHEY and CDR2 SVGAGI. The CDR3 runs 14 residues. Unmatched junction bases numbered 11, after V lost 7 bases and J lost 6 bases. DNA of the CDR3: TGTGCCAGCACCCAGGACAGGAGTTGGGATGGCTACACCTTC. Translated, it gives CASTQDRSWDGYTF.

CDR3 sequence reads: CASSYHGSTDTQYF. CDR3 in DNA: TGTGCCAGCAGCTACCACGGGAGCACAGATACGCAGTATTTT. This chain connects TRBV7-3 to TRBJ2-3; D ambiguous. The CDR3 runs to 14 residues. CDR1 and CDR2 (germline): SGHTA, FQGTGA. V gave up 4 bases and J gave up 0 bases, with 8 bases separating them.

The V and J genes are TRBV4-1 and TRBJ2-1; 8 bases line up with TRBD2. V was pared by 4 bases and J by 6 bases, with 11 bases of the junction left unmatched. This CDR3 spans 16 amino acids. Germline values: CDR1 MGHRA, CDR2 YSYEKL. The CDR3 bases are TGCGCCAGCAGCCCCCCCGGGACTAGTGGGGGCAATGAGCAGTTCTTC. Protein sequence: CASSPPGTSGGNEQFF.

The genes are TRBV5-6 and TRBJ2-7; the D gene is possibly TRBD1 (6 bases). Germline V lookup: CDR1 SGHDT, CDR2 YYEEEE. The ends were cut back, 4 bases at V and 1 base at J, with 15 bases in the middle. The CDR3 totals 15 residues. Here the CDR3 reads CASSPDTGYSYEQYF. CDR3 bases: TGTGCCAGCAGCCCTGACACAGGGTATTCCTACGAGCAGTACTTC.

The chain is built from TRBV5-1 and TRBJ1-4; D perhaps matches TRBD1 (6 bases). Germline lookup yields CDR1 SGHRS and CDR2 YFSETQ. With 3 bases removed from V and 8 bases from J, the gap between germline ends came to 23 bases. The CDR3 is 17 amino acids. The CDR3 protein is CASSSKLTGPSQEKLFF. Here the CDR3 DNA reads TGCGCCAGCAGCTCAAAATTAACAGGGCCCTCTCAAGAAAAACTGTTTTTT. The whole variable domain, filled in from reference TRBV5-1 and TRBJ1-4, reads KAGVTQTPRYLIKTRGQQVTLSCSPISGHRSVSWYQQTPGQGLQFLFEYFSETQRNKGNFPGRFSGRQFSNSRSEMNVSTLELGDSALYLCASSSKLTGPSQEKLFFGSGTQLSVL.

V gene TRBV6-5 combines with J gene TRBJ2-2; D is unresolved. V was shortened by 6 bases and J by 1 base, with 3 bases between the two germline ends. CDR3 length equals 12 residues. Germline V CDR1 and CDR2: MNHEY, SVGAGI. CDR3: CASRGNTGELFF. CDR3 nucleotides: TGTGCCAGCAGGGGGAACACCGGGGAGCTGTTTTTT.

V is TRBV6-1 and J is TRBJ1-1, with no clear D. V was clipped by 3 bases and J by 4 bases, with 9 bases between them. CDR1 and CDR2 from the germline V gene are MNHNS and SASEGT. The CDR3 length is 13 residues. CDR3 sequence (DNA): TGTGCCAGCAGTGAGGTCTTACTCACTGAAGCTTTCTTT. Protein sequence: CASSEVLLTEAFF.

This sequence joins TRBV2 and TRBJ2-3; D is unclear. This CDR3 spans 11 amino acids. Germline loops: CDR1 SNHLY, CDR2 FYNNEI. V was shortened by 5 bases and J by 3 bases, with 3 bases between the two germline ends. CDR3 residues: CASSLTDTQYF. The DNA of the CDR3 is TGTGCCAGCAGTCTTACAGATACGCAGTATTTT.

The chain has TRBV18 and TRBJ2-5, with 7 bases lining up with TRBD2. The CDR3 has 12 residues. The germline CDR1 and CDR2 sequences are KGHSH and LQKENI. V lost 4 bases to trimming and J lost 5 bases; unmatched junction nucleotides: 1. CDR3 bases: TGTGCCAGCTCACGGGAGGGTGAGACCCAGTACTTC. This codes for CASSREGETQYF.

The chain joins TRBV5-1 to TRBJ1-2; D unclear. This CDR3 has 13 amino acids. CDR1 and CDR2 from the germline V gene are SGHRS and YFSETQ. The germline V and J ends were trimmed by 4 bases and 8 bases, with 15 bases remaining between them. The CDR3, as DNA: TGCGCCAGCAGCCCGGAGGGAAAAGAAGGCTACACCTTC. Translation: CASSPEGKEGYTF.

The rearrangement uses TRBV2 and TRBJ1-2; tentative D call: TRBD1 (6 bases). The CDR3 has 14 residues. The germline V gene encodes CDR1 SNHLY and CDR2 FYNNEI. Trimming shortened V by 8 bases and J by 4 bases, and 17 bases separated the two germline ends. CDR3 loop: CASATGAVPYGYTF. In DNA form, the CDR3 reads TGTGCCAGCGCGACAGGAGCGGTACCCTATGGCTACACCTTC.

This clone was seen a handful of times. The V call is TRBV10-3, the J call TRBJ2-5; D is possibly TRBD1 (5 bases). Germline V gives CDR1 ENHRY, CDR2 SYGVKD. This CDR3 has 15 residues. Trimming cost V 3 bases and J 3 bases, with 14 bases left between them. CDR3 in amino acids: CAISDQWGDKETQYF. DNA of the CDR3: TGTGCCATCAGTGACCAGTGGGGCGACAAAGAGACCCAGTACTTC.

This rearrangement joins TRBV11-2 to TRBJ2-2; 7 nucleotides align to TRBD2. Germline trimming cut 4 bases from V and 8 bases from J; bases unmatched to any gene: 10. The germline V gene has CDR1 SGHAT and CDR2 FQNNGV. The CDR3 covers 15 residues. CDR3 DNA: TGTGCCAGCAGCTCCGTAGCCCGGGGAGGGGGGGAGCTGTTTTTT. Translated, it gives CASSSVARGGGELFF.

The CDR3 sequence: CASSEGLSSTDTQYF. CDR3 sequence (DNA): TGTGCCAGCAGTGAGGGGCTTTCTAGCACAGATACGCAGTATTTT. The chain has TRBV2 and TRBJ2-3; tentatively, D is TRBD1 (5 bases). In germline, CDR1 is SNHLY, CDR2 FYNNEI. This CDR3 spans 15 amino acids. V shed 3 bases and J shed 0 bases, with 10 bases lying between them. The full variable domain, with the rest looked up from reference TRBV2 and TRBJ2-3, is EPEVTQTPSHQVTQMGQEVILRCVPISNHLYFYWYRQILGQKVEFLVSFYNNEISEKSEIFDDQFSVERPDGSNFTLKIRSTKLEDSAMYFCASSEGLSSTDTQYFGPGTRLTVL.

The chain combines TRBV5-1 with TRBJ2-7; 8 bases line up with TRBD2. The CDR3 length is 16 residues. J was trimmed by 0 bases and V by 4 bases; bases with no gene match: 9. Per germline, CDR1 SGHRS and CDR2 YFSETQ. In DNA form, the CDR3 reads TGCGCCAGCAGCCCGAGCGTAGCGGGGATCTCCTACGAGCAGTACTTC. Translated: CASSPSVAGISYEQYF.

Turning to this clone: Given the absence of the conserved phenylalanine or tryptophan at the CDR3 end, a read error is likely. The rearrangement links TRBV5-1 to TRBJ1-6, with TRBD1 identical over 8 bases. Germline-derived CDR1 and CDR2 are SGHRS and YFSETQ. Trimming removed 3 bases from V and 4 bases from J; junction bases left unmatched: 6. This CDR3 is 16 amino acids long. CDR3 protein: CASSSTTGGYNSPLHL. The CDR3 DNA reads TGCGCCAGCAGCTCTACAACAGGGGGTTATAATTCACCCCTCCACCTT.

The chain joins TRBV4-3 to TRBJ1-2; weak D call: TRBD1 (6 bases). The CDR3 has 14 residues. Trimming took off 3 bases at V and 2 bases at J, with 10 bases between the two ends. Germline CDR1 and CDR2: LGHNA and YSLEER. This chain's CDR3 is CASSQDSYNYGYTF. The CDR3 DNA reads as TGCGCCAGCAGCCAGGACAGCTACAACTATGGCTACACCTTC.

The chain is built from TRBV5-1 and TRBJ2-3, with D possibly matching TRBD1 (5 bases). The CDR3 consists of 17 residues. Deletions cut 4 bases from V and 0 bases from J, with 18 bases between. The germline V gene encodes CDR1 SGHRS and CDR2 YFSETQ. The CDR3 DNA is TGCGCCAGCAGCCCCACCAAAGGGGTAGGTAGCACAGATACGCAGTATTTT. It encodes CASSPTKGVGSTDTQYF.

This clone has just one count. The V call is TRBV19, the J call TRBJ2-2, with 8 bases matching TRBD1. Trimming took 4 bases from V and 7 from J; bases not matched to a gene: 5. CDR1 is LNHDA and CDR2 is SQIVND in the germline V gene (reference sequence). This CDR3 contains 14 residues. For the CDR3, the DNA is TGTGCCAGTAGTACAGGGGGCGACGGCGGGGAGCTGTTTTTT. It translates to CASSTGGDGGELFF.

The chain has TRBV9 and TRBJ1-3; D is uncertain. This CDR3 contains 14 residues. The germline gives CDR1 SGDLS, CDR2 YYNGEE. Trimming cost V 4 bases and J 2 bases, with 10 bases left between them. The CDR3 reads CASSPPTAGNTIYF. DNA of the CDR3: TGTGCCAGCAGCCCCCCCACGGCTGGAAACACCATATATTTT.